One T cell receptor beta chain is described in this entry. No antigen is known for it. J lost 0 bases, V lost 6 bases, and 4 bases had no gene match. There are 15 residues in the CDR3. Germline CDR1 PRHDT, CDR2 FYEKMQ (reference sequence). The table came from immunoSEQ multiplex PCR; TCRdb's copy has only in-frame clones and leaves some out. The table lists roughly 1,100,000 clones, about 80% of them singletons. The split of CD4+ cells yielded CD45RA+ naive and CD45RA-negative memory subsets. This record belongs to a study of shared clonotypes between healthy human individuals. Whole-study results and caveats: It was the non-shared clonotypes that had lower generation probabilities than clonotypes shared by all four donors. A generally larger estimated richness was seen in naive subsets than in memory subsets. The sole specimen, blood, was sampled, and tissue repertoires likely differ.

The sample comprised memory CD4+ T cells sorted from blood. Regarding subset: CD45RA-negative fraction. The gene calls are TRBV13 and TRBJ2-7; 11 positions agree with TRBD2. The source of this sequence is a man aged 18 to 29 in good health. Written as DNA, the CDR3 is TGTGCCAGCAGACGACTAGCGGGATCCTCCTACGAGCAGTACTTC. Residues: CASRRLAGSSYEQYF.